This entry concerns a single T cell receptor (beta chain). What it binds is unknown. Trimming took off 6 bases at V and 0 bases at J, with 13 bases between the two ends. Germline V CDR1 and CDR2: SGHAT, FQNNGV. This CDR3 spans 15 amino acids. The sample comes from a study of T cell repertoires and HLA-DP antigens. Background on the study: Versus self, one alloantigen differed at one groove amino acid, the other at about 10.

Pre-culture CD4+ samples were sequenced deeply, targeting some 220,000 T cell genomes. Sequencing used immunoSEQ multiplex PCR; TCRdb keeps in-frame clones, though not all of them. This table has 90,000 to 130,000 clones, more than 85% appearing once. The receptor was derived from a woman between 18 and 30 years old in good health and CMV-seronegative. This chain connects TRBV11-2 to TRBJ2-3, with D possibly called TRBD1 or TRBD2 (5 bases each). Sequenced input: CD4+ T cells from PBMCs. DNA of the CDR3: TGTGCCAGCAGGTTGGGACGGTCTAGCACAGATACGCAGTATTTT. Protein sequence: CASRLGRSSTDTQYF.